A selection of T cell receptor beta chains follows, all from one sample in a study of T-cell memory formation after mild COVID-19. Each CDR3 protein gets one entry after TCRdb re-called the 5' RACE reads with MiXCR. The sample includes 300,000 to 400,000 distinct CDR3 sequences, roughly 14% of them seen just once. Input material: PBMCs or a T cell subset sorted from them (not recorded which). The receptors derive from a man aged 18 to 29 who had mild COVID-19 (a few samples of this study predate the infection). Cell type and time point are not known. The CDR3 runs from the conserved cysteine through the conserved F or W. The order of the fields is D gene, J gene, clone size, V gene, CDR3 DNA, CDR3 protein. A D gene is named only where the DNA matches it firmly. Clone size is stated in some rows and not others, as once, few, many or a class when expanded.

D gene: -; J gene: TRBJ1-1; clone size: once; V gene: TRBV7-9; CDR3 DNA: TGTGCCAGCAGCTTAGGCCTAAACCCTTCAGAAGCTTTCTTT; CDR3 protein: CASSLGLNPSEAFF
D gene: TRBD2; J gene: TRBJ2-3; clone size: few; V gene: TRBV24-1; CDR3 DNA: TGTGCCACCGCTCCAGCGGGGGGGCCCTCTGATACGCAGTATTTT; CDR3 protein: CATAPAGGPSDTQYF
D gene: -; J gene: TRBJ1-1; clone size: few; V gene: TRBV4-3; CDR3 DNA: TGCGCCAGCAGGAGGTCTTTAGCAGGGAACACTGAAGCTTTCTTT; CDR3 protein: CASRRSLAGNTEAFF
D gene: -; J gene: TRBJ1-2; clone size: many; V gene: TRBV3-1; CDR3 DNA: TGTGCCAGCAGCCAAACAAGGGGAGTAACGGGCGGCTACACCTTC; CDR3 protein: CASSQTRGVTGGYTF
D gene: -; J gene: TRBJ1-5; clone size: few; V gene: TRBV7-9; CDR3 DNA: TGTGCCAGCAGCTTACAAATAAGTTCGCCCCAGCATTTT; CDR3 protein: CASSLQISSPQHF
D gene: TRBD1; J gene: TRBJ2-7; clone size: many; V gene: TRBV20-1; CDR3 DNA: TGCAGTGCTAGGAAAGGACAGGGAGGCGAGCAGTACTTC; CDR3 protein: CSARKGQGGEQYF
D gene: -; J gene: TRBJ2-5; clone size: few; V gene: TRBV5-1; CDR3 DNA: TGCGCCAGCAACGGTGACGGCCCCCAAGAGACCCAGTACTTC; CDR3 protein: CASNGDGPQETQYF
D gene: -; J gene: TRBJ1-4; clone size: -; V gene: TRBV5-1; CDR3 DNA: TGCGCCAGCAGCTTGGGCGATTACCTGAATGAAAAACTGTTTTTT; CDR3 protein: CASSLGDYLNEKLFF
D gene: TRBD2; J gene: TRBJ2-7; clone size: few; V gene: TRBV6-6; CDR3 DNA: TGTGCCAGCAGTTACCCCGGGGGGGGGAGCTCCTACGAGCAGTACTTC; CDR3 protein: CASSYPGGGSSYEQYF
D gene: TRBD2; J gene: TRBJ2-3; clone size: many; V gene: TRBV4-1; CDR3 DNA: TGCGCCAGCAGCCAAGAGTATGTTAGCGGGGGGACAGATACGCAGTATTTT; CDR3 protein: CASSQEYVSGGTDTQYF
D gene: TRBD1; J gene: TRBJ1-1; clone size: few; V gene: TRBV5-6; CDR3 DNA: TGTGCCAGCAGCGTACAGGGGGCCGGCGCTGAAGCTTTCTTT; CDR3 protein: CASSVQGAGAEAFF
D gene: -; J gene: TRBJ2-3; clone size: -; V gene: TRBV4-3; CDR3 DNA: TGCGCCAGCAGCCAAGATGGAGAGAGTACGACAGATACGCAGTATTTT; CDR3 protein: CASSQDGESTTDTQYF
D gene: TRBD2; J gene: TRBJ2-1; clone size: few; V gene: TRBV5-6; CDR3 DNA: TGTGCCAGCAGCCCGCTAGCGGGGGGGCTAGATGAGCAGTTCTTC; CDR3 protein: CASSPLAGGLDEQFF
D gene: -; J gene: TRBJ1-3; clone size: -; V gene: TRBV5-4; CDR3 DNA: TGTGCCAGCAGCTTGGATGGTGGGAAAGGAAACACCATATATTTT; CDR3 protein: CASSLDGGKGNTIYF
D gene: -; J gene: TRBJ1-1; clone size: few; V gene: TRBV10-3; CDR3 DNA: TGTGCCATCGCCCAACAGGCGAACACTGAAGCTTTCTTT; CDR3 protein: CAIAQQANTEAFF
D gene: -; J gene: TRBJ2-5; clone size: -; V gene: TRBV2; CDR3 DNA: TGTGCCAGCAGAGCGGAGGGGGGAGAGACCCAGTACTTC; CDR3 protein: CASRAEGGETQYF
D gene: -; J gene: TRBJ2-7; clone size: many; V gene: TRBV3-1; CDR3 DNA: TGTGCCAGCAGCCAGACCGGGGGTGTCTACGAGCAGTACTTC; CDR3 protein: CASSQTGGVYEQYF
D gene: -; J gene: TRBJ2-1; clone size: few; V gene: TRBV5-1; CDR3 DNA: TGCGCCAGCAGCTTGGGTCTAAATTTGAATGAGCAGTTCTTC; CDR3 protein: CASSLGLNLNEQFF